These T cell receptor beta chains were read from a single sample in a study of blood T cells in healthy people across ages. Each CDR3 protein gets one entry after TCRdb re-called the 5' RACE reads with MiXCR. This table holds 980,000 or so distinct CDR3 sequences, under 50% found once. The sample was blood. These receptors all come from a man aged 25 to 45 in good health. Each CDR3 is given with its conserved first and last residue. D genes are given only for firm matches. The size entry is marked missing in some rows and otherwise reads once, few, many or a size class.

v_gene: TRBV5-4; j_gene: TRBJ2-1; d_gene: TRBD2; abundance: .; CDR3aa: CASKNSGGRVTYDEQFF; CDR3nt: TGTGCCAGCAAGAATAGCGGGGGGCGCGTCACCTACGATGAGCAGTTCTTC
v_gene: TRBV12-3/TRBV12-4; j_gene: TRBJ2-2; d_gene: .; abundance: .; CDR3aa: CASSTSRTGYTGELFF; CDR3nt: TGTGCCAGCAGTACCTCCCGCACAGGGTACACCGGGGAGCTGTTTTTT
v_gene: TRBV12-3/TRBV12-4; j_gene: TRBJ1-1; d_gene: .; abundance: .; CDR3aa: CANSPGHSNTEAFF; CDR3nt: TGTGCCAACTCCCCAGGACATTCCAACACTGAAGCTTTCTTT
v_gene: TRBV11-2; j_gene: TRBJ2-4; d_gene: TRBD1; abundance: .; CDR3aa: CASSSLTGRNIQYF; CDR3nt: TGTGCCAGCAGCTCCCTGACAGGGAGAAACATTCAGTACTTC
v_gene: TRBV3-1; j_gene: TRBJ1-4; d_gene: TRBD1; abundance: once; CDR3aa: CASSQRTGLANEKLFF; CDR3nt: TGTGCCAGCAGCCAGAGGACAGGTCTGGCTAATGAAAAACTGTTTTTT
v_gene: TRBV20-1; j_gene: TRBJ1-6; d_gene: TRBD1; abundance: .; CDR3aa: CSARDQSRGRDSPLHF; CDR3nt: TGCAGTGCTAGAGATCAGAGCAGGGGGCGCGATTCACCCCTCCACTTT
v_gene: TRBV28; j_gene: TRBJ2-7; d_gene: .; abundance: few; CDR3aa: CASETPTYEQYF; CDR3nt: TGTGCCAGCGAGACTCCTACCTACGAGCAGTACTTC
v_gene: TRBV7-8; j_gene: TRBJ1-5; d_gene: .; abundance: few; CDR3aa: CASSPTHSNQPQHF; CDR3nt: TGTGCCAGCAGCCCCACACATAGCAATCAGCCCCAGCATTTT
v_gene: TRBV11-1; j_gene: TRBJ1-2; d_gene: TRBD1; abundance: .; CDR3aa: CASSPRRGDSVYGYTF; CDR3nt: TGTGCCAGCAGCCCCCGCCGCGGGGACAGCGTTTATGGCTACACCTTC
v_gene: TRBV7-2; j_gene: TRBJ1-2; d_gene: .; abundance: .; CDR3aa: CASSLGGGSYGYTF; CDR3nt: TGTGCCAGCAGCTTAGGTGGCGGAAGCTATGGCTACACCTTC
v_gene: TRBV11-3; j_gene: TRBJ2-7; d_gene: .; abundance: .; CDR3aa: CASSLEEGDEQYF; CDR3nt: TGTGCCAGCAGCTTAGAGGAGGGGGACGAGCAGTACTTC
v_gene: TRBV28; j_gene: TRBJ2-3; d_gene: .; abundance: .; CDR3aa: CASTQIGAGATDTQYF; CDR3nt: TGTGCCAGCACCCAAATCGGGGCAGGGGCTACAGATACGCAGTATTTT
v_gene: TRBV28; j_gene: TRBJ1-2; d_gene: .; abundance: .; CDR3aa: CASFSNYGYTF; CDR3nt: TGTGCCAGCTTCTCTAACTATGGCTACACCTTC
v_gene: TRBV7-2; j_gene: TRBJ2-3; d_gene: .; abundance: .; CDR3aa: CASSRDHQSTDTQYF; CDR3nt: TGTGCCAGCAGCCGGGACCACCAATCCACAGATACGCAGTATTTT
v_gene: TRBV5-6; j_gene: TRBJ1-2; d_gene: .; abundance: once; CDR3aa: CASSFIPEGYTF; CDR3nt: TGTGCCAGCAGCTTCATCCCGGAGGGCTACACCTTC
v_gene: TRBV4-2; j_gene: TRBJ1-2; d_gene: TRBD1; abundance: few; CDR3aa: CASSRRGQLPMGYTF; CDR3nt: TGTGCCAGCAGCCGCCGGGGACAGTTACCTATGGGCTACACCTTC
v_gene: TRBV12-3/TRBV12-4; j_gene: TRBJ2-3; d_gene: .; abundance: few; CDR3aa: CASQGDSTDTQYF; CDR3nt: TGTGCCAGCCAAGGGGACAGCACAGATACGCAGTATTTT
v_gene: TRBV7-9; j_gene: TRBJ2-4; d_gene: .; abundance: .; CDR3aa: CASSEKGGEQYF; CDR3nt: TGTGCCAGCAGCGAAAAGGGGGGTGAGCAGTACTTC
v_gene: TRBV7-9; j_gene: TRBJ2-3; d_gene: TRBD2; abundance: .; CDR3aa: CASSTRTSGDLNTQYF; CDR3nt: TGTGCCAGCAGCACTCGGACTAGCGGGGATTTGAATACGCAGTATTTT
v_gene: TRBV2; j_gene: TRBJ2-1; d_gene: TRBD2; abundance: .; CDR3aa: CASSAGTSGNNEQFF; CDR3nt: TGTGCCAGCAGTGCCGGGACTAGCGGGAACAATGAGCAGTTCTTC
v_gene: TRBV11-1; j_gene: TRBJ1-2; d_gene: .; abundance: .; CDR3aa: CASSAAGGYTF; CDR3nt: TGTGCCAGCAGCGCCGCGGGTGGCTACACCTTC
v_gene: TRBV3-1; j_gene: TRBJ2-1; d_gene: .; abundance: .; CDR3aa: CASRNGGSSYNEQFF; CDR3nt: TGTGCCAGCAGGAATGGGGGGAGCTCCTACAATGAGCAGTTCTTC
v_gene: TRBV7-2; j_gene: TRBJ2-7; d_gene: TRBD1; abundance: .; CDR3aa: CASSPRLGQGGRRQYF; CDR3nt: TGTGCCAGCAGCCCTAGGCTTGGACAGGGAGGAAGGAGGCAGTACTTC
v_gene: TRBV20-1; j_gene: TRBJ2-3; d_gene: TRBD1; abundance: once; CDR3aa: CSGRGQVDTQYF; CDR3nt: TGCAGTGGTAGGGGGCAGGTTGATACGCAGTATTTT
v_gene: TRBV20-1; j_gene: TRBJ2-5; d_gene: TRBD2; abundance: .; CDR3aa: CSARGGLAGNEQYF; CDR3nt: TGCAGTGCTAGAGGAGGACTAGCGGGAAATGAGCAGTACTTC
v_gene: TRBV6-1; j_gene: TRBJ2-5; d_gene: .; abundance: few; CDR3aa: CASSEALRQAQYF; CDR3nt: TGTGCCAGCAGTGAAGCGCTACGCCAGGCCCAGTACTTC
v_gene: TRBV9; j_gene: TRBJ2-5; d_gene: .; abundance: few; CDR3aa: CASSVAQGRETQYF; CDR3nt: TGTGCCAGCAGCGTAGCACAGGGTAGGGAGACCCAGTACTTC
v_gene: TRBV29-1; j_gene: TRBJ2-5; d_gene: .; abundance: few; CDR3aa: CSGGETQYF; CDR3nt: TGCAGCGGGGGCGAGACCCAGTACTTC
v_gene: TRBV9; j_gene: TRBJ1-6; d_gene: TRBD1; abundance: many; CDR3aa: CASSALQGANSPLHF; CDR3nt: TGTGCCAGCAGCGCCCTACAGGGGGCGAATTCACCCCTCCACTTT
v_gene: TRBV10-3; j_gene: TRBJ1-6; d_gene: .; abundance: many; CDR3aa: CATQGSDSPLHF; CDR3nt: TGTGCCACCCAGGGGTCGGATTCACCCCTCCACTTT
v_gene: TRBV12-5; j_gene: TRBJ2-7; d_gene: .; abundance: .; CDR3aa: CASGFTTQGYEQYF; CDR3nt: TGTGCTAGTGGTTTTACGACACAGGGCTACGAGCAGTACTTC
v_gene: TRBV20-1; j_gene: TRBJ2-7; d_gene: TRBD2; abundance: few; CDR3aa: CSAFLAGSSYEQYF; CDR3nt: TGCAGTGCCTTTCTAGCGGGCAGCTCCTACGAGCAGTACTTC
v_gene: TRBV12-3/TRBV12-4; j_gene: TRBJ2-3; d_gene: TRBD1; abundance: few; CDR3aa: CASSLPGQGREDTQYF; CDR3nt: TGTGCCAGCAGCCTGCCGGGACAGGGGCGGGAAGATACGCAGTATTTT
v_gene: TRBV3-1; j_gene: TRBJ2-3; d_gene: .; abundance: .; CDR3aa: CASSGQLRGRGTDTQYF; CDR3nt: TGTGCCAGCAGCGGGCAACTACGGGGAAGGGGGACAGATACGCAGTATTTT
v_gene: TRBV4-3; j_gene: TRBJ2-5; d_gene: TRBD2; abundance: .; CDR3aa: CASSQEPNSGGNYVQYF; CDR3nt: TGCGCCAGCAGCCAAGAACCGAATAGCGGGGGTAATTACGTGCAGTACTTC